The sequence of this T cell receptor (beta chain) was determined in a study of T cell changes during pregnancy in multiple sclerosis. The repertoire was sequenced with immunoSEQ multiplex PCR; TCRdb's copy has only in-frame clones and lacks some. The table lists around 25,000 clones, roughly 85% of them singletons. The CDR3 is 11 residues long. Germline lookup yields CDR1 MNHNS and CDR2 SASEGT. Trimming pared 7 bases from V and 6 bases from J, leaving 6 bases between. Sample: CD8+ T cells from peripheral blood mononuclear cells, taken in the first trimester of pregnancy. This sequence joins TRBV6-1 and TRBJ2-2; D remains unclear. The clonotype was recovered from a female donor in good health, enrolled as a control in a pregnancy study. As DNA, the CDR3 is TGTGCCAGCACTCAGGCCGGGGAGCTGTTTTTT. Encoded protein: CASTQAGELFF.